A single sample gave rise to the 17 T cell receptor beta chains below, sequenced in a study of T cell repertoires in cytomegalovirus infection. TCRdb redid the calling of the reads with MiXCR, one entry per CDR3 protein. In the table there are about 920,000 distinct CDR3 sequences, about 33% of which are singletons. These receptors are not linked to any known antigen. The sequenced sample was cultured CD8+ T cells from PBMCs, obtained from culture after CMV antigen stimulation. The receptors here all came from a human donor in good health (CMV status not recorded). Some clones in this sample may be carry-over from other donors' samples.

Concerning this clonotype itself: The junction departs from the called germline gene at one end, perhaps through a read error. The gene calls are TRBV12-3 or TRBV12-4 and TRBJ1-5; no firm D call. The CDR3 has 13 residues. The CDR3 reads CANSLGSNQPQHF. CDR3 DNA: TGTGCCAACAGTTTGGGAAGCAATCAGCCCCAGCATTTT.

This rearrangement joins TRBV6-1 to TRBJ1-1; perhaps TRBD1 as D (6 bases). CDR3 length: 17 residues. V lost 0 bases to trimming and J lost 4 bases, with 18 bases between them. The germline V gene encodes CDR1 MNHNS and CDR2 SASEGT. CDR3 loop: CASSEAWGRAEITEAFF. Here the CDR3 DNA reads TGTGCCAGCAGTGAAGCTTGGGGGCGAGCGGAGATCACTGAAGCTTTCTTT.

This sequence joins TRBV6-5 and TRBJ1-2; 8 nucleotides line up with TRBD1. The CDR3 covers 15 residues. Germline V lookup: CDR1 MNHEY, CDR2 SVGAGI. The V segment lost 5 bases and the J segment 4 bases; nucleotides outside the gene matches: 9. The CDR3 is CASSGGGQALYGYTF. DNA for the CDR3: TGTGCCAGCAGTGGGGGGGGACAGGCCCTCTATGGCTACACCTTC.

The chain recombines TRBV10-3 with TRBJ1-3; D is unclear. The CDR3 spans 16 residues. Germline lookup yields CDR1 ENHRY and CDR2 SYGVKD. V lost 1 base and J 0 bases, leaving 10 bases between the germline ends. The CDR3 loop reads CAISEWTHGSGNTIYF. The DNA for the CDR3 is TGTGCCATCAGTGAGTGGACTCACGGCTCTGGAAACACCATATATTTT.

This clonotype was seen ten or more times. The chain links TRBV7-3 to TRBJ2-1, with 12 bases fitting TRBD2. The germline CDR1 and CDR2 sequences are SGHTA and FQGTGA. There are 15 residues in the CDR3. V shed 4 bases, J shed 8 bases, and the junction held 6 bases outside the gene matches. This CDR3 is CASSSSGGAGDEQFF. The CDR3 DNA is TGTGCCAGCAGCTCTAGCGGGGGGGCGGGAGATGAGCAGTTCTTC.

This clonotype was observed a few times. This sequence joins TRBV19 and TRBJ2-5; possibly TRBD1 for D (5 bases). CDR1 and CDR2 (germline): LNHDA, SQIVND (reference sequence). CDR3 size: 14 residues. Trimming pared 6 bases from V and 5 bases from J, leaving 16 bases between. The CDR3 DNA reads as TGTGCCAGTAGAGGGGTTCTCGACATGGAGACCCAGTACTTC. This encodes CASRGVLDMETQYF.

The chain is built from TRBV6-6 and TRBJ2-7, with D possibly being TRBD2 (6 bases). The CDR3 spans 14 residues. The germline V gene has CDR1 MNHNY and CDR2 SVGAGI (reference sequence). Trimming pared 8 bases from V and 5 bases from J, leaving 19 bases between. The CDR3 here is CASSPPGAGHEQYF. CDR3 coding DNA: TGTGCCAGCTCCCCCCCGGGAGCAGGGCACGAGCAGTACTTC.

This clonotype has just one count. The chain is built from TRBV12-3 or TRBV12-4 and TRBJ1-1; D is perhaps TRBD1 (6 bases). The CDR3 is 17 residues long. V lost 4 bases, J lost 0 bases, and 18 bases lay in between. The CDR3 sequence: CASSSRDTAPMNTEAFF. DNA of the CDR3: TGTGCCAGCAGTTCCCGGGACACAGCCCCCATGAACACTGAAGCTTTCTTT.

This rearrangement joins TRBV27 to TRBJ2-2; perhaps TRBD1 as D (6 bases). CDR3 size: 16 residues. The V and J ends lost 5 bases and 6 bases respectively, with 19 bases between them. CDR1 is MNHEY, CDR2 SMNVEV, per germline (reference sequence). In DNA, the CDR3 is TGTGCCAGCAGTCCCTACGAGACAGGTACCCCCGGGGAGCTGTTTTTT. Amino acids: CASSPYETGTPGELFF.

CDR3 sequence (DNA): TGTGCCAGCACGTCAGAATGGAGGAATGAGCAGTTCTTC. Encoded protein: CASTSEWRNEQFF. The genes are TRBV9 and TRBJ2-1; D is perhaps TRBD2 (5 bases). This CDR3 spans 13 amino acids. Germline loops: CDR1 SGDLS, CDR2 YYNGEE. Trimming shortened V by 6 bases and J by 7 bases, and 14 bases separated the two germline ends.

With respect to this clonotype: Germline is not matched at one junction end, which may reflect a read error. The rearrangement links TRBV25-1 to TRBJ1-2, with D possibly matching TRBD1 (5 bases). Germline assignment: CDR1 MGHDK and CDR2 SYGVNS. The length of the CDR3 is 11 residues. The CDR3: CASRGIQGFAF. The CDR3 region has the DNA TGTGCCAGCAGGGGTATCCAGGGATTCGCCTTC.

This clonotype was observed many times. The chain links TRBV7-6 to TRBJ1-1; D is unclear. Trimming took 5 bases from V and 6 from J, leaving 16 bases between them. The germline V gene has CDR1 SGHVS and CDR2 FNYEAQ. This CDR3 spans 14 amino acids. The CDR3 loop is CASSPTVALAEAFF. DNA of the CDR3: TGTGCCAGCAGCCCCACCGTAGCCCTAGCTGAAGCTTTCTTT.

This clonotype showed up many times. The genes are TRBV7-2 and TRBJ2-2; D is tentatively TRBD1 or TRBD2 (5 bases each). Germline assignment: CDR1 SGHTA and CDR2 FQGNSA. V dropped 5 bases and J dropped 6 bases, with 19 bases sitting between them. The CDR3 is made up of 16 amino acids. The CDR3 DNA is TGTGCCAGCAGCCTCATCCCTTCGGGACCCTCCGGGGAGCTGTTTTTT. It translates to CASSLIPSGPSGELFF.

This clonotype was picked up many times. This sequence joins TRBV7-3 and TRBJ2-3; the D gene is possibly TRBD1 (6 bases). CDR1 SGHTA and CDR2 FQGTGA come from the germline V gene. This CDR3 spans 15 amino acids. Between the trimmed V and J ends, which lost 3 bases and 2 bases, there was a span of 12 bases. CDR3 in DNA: TGTGCCAGCAGCTTGATAGGGGGTTACACAGATACGCAGTATTTT. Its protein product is CASSLIGGYTDTQYF. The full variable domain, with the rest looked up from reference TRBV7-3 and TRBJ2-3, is GAGVSQTPSNKVTEKGKYVELRCDPISGHTALYWYRQSLGQGPEFLIYFQGTGAADDSGLPNDRFFAVRPEGSVSTLKIQRTERGDSAVYLCASSLIGGYTDTQYFGPGTRLTVL.

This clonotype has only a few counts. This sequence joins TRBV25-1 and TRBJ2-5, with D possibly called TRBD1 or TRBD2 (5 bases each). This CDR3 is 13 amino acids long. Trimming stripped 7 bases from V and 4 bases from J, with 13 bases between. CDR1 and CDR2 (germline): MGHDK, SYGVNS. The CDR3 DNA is TGTGCCAGCATTGGGGGATGGAGAGAGACCCAGTACTTC. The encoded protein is CASIGGWRETQYF.

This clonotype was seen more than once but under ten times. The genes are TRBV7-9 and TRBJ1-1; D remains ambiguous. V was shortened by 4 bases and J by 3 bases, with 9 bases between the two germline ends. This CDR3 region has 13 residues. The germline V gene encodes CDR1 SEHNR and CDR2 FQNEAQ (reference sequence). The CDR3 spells CASSSGLDTEAFF. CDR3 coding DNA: TGTGCCAGCAGCTCCGGATTGGACACTGAAGCTTTCTTT.

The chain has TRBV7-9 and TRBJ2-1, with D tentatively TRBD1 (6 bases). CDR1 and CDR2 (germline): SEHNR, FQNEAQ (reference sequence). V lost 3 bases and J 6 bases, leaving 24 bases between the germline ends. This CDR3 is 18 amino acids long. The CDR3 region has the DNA TGTGCCAGCAGCTTTCCCATTGACAGGAAAAAAACCTTCAATGAGCAGTTCTTC. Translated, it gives CASSFPIDRKKTFNEQFF.